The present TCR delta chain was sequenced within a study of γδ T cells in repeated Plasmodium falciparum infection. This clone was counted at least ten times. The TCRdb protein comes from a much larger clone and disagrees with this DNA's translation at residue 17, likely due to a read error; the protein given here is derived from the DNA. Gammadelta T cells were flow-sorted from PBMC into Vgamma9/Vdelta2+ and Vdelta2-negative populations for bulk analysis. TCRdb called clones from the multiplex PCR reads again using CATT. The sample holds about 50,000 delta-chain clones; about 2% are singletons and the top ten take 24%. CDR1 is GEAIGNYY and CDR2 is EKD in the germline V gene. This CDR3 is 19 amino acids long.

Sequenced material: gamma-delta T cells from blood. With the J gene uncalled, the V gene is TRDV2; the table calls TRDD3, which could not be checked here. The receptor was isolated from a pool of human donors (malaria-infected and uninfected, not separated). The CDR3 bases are TGTGCCTGTGACACTTTGAGCCCCACTGGGGGACGGTACACCGATAAACCCATCTTT. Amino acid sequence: CACDTLSPTGGRYTDKPIF.